This T cell receptor (beta chain) was sequenced during a study of identical twins. CDR3 size: 15 residues. V was pared by 5 bases and J by 5 bases, with 8 bases of the junction left unmatched. The V gene's germline CDR1 is SGHRS and CDR2 YFSETQ. Each CDR3 protein gets one entry after TCRdb re-called the 5' RACE reads with MiXCR. Of 280,000 or so distinct CDR3 sequences listed, approximately 8% are singletons. Healthy Caucasians made up all donors. These data are also associated with another study on yellow fever vaccine responses in identical twins.

The TCR originated in a woman under 30 in good health. The V call is TRBV5-1, the J call TRBJ2-1; TRBD2 agrees at 9 bases. Sequencing used memory (CD45RO+) T cells sorted from blood. CDR3 sequence reads: CASRTGGGADNEQFF. The DNA for the CDR3 is TGCGCCAGCAGAACCGGCGGGGGGGCTGACAATGAGCAGTTCTTC.